This T cell receptor beta chain was captured in a study of T cells in Graves' hyperthyroidism and ophthalmopathy. Study-wide findings and caveats: The authors' 13 V-J model separated ophthalmopathy from stable hyperthyroidism.

This clonotype was detected a few times. Its target is not known. The germline V and J ends were trimmed by 2 bases and 0 bases, with 13 bases remaining between them. CDR3 length equals 17 residues. Germline V gene sequence: CDR1 LNHNV, CDR2 YYDKDF (reference sequence). Amplified TCR beta CDR3 regions derived from RNA transcripts. First-round RT-PCR targeting the TCR CDR3 was performed with the HTBI primer set. One entry per CDR3 protein, called by TCRdb with MiXCR from the multiplex PCR reads. This sample has roughly 400,000 distinct CDR3 sequences, with 15% to 19% found just once. Out of around 10 ml of fresh peripheral blood came the PBMCs.

The chain recombines TRBV15 with TRBJ2-2; no clear D. The sequenced sample consisted of blood. This clonotype originated in a woman under 30 with Graves' hyperthyroidism that later progressed to Graves' ophthalmopathy. CDR3 residues: CATSRPRTHTNTGELFF. As DNA, the CDR3 is TGTGCCACCAGCAGACCTCGGACGCATACGAACACCGGGGAGCTGTTTTTT.